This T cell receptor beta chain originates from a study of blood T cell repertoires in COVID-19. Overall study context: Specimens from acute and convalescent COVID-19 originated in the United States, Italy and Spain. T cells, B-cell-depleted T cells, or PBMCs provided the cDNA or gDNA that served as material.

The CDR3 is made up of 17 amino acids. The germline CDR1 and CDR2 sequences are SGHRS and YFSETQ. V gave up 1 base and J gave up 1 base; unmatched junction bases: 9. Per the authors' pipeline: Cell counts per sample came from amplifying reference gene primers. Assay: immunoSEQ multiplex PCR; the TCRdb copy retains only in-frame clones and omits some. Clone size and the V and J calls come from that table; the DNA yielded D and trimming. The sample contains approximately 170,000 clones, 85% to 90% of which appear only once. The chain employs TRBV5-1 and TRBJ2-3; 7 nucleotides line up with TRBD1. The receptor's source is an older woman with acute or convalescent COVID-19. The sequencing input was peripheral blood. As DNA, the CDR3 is TGCGCCAGCAGCTTGACCTCGACAGGGAGAGGCACAGATACGCAGTATTTT. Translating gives CASSLTSTGRGTDTQYF. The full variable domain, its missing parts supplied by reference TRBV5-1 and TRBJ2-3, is KAGVTQTPRYLIKTRGQQVTLSCSPISGHRSVSWYQQTPGQGLQFLFEYFSETQRNKGNFPGRFSGRQFSNSRSEMNVSTLELGDSALYLCASSLTSTGRGTDTQYFGPGTRLTVL.